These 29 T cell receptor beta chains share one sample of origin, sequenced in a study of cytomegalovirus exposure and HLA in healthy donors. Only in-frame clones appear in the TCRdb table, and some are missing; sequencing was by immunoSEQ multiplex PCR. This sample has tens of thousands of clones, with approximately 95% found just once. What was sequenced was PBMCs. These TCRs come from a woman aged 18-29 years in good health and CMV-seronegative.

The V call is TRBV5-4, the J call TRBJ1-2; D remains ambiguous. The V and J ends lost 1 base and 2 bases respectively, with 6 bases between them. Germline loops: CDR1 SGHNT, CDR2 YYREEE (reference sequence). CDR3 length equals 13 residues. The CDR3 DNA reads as TGTGCCAGCAGCTTGAGAGGGAACTATGGCTACACCTTC. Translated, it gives CASSLRGNYGYTF.

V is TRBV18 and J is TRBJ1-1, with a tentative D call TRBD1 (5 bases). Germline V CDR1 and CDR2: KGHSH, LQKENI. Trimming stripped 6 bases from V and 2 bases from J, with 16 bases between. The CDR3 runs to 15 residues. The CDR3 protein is CASSSLGGDNTEAFF. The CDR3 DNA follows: TGTGCCAGCTCCTCCCTGGGGGGGGACAACACTGAAGCTTTCTTT. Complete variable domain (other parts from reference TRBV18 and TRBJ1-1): NAGVMQNPRHLVRRRGQEARLRCSPMKGHSHVYWYRQLPEEGLKFMVYLQKENIIDESGMPKERFSAEFPKEGPSILRIQQVVRGDSAAYFCASSSLGGDNTEAFFGQGTRLTVV.

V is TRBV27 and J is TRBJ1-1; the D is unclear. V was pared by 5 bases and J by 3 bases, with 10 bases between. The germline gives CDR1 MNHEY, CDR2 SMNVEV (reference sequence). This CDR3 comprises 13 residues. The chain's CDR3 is CASSLDWYTEAFF. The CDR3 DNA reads TGTGCCAGCAGTCTAGATTGGTACACTGAAGCTTTCTTT.

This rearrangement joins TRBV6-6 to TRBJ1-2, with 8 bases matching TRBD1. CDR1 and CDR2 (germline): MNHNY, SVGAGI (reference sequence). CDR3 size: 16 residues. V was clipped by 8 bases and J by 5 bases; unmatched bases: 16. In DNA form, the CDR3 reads TGTGCCAGCTCCGGGACAGGCATGGGATTTGGGTATGGCTACACCTTC. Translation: CASSGTGMGFGYGYTF.

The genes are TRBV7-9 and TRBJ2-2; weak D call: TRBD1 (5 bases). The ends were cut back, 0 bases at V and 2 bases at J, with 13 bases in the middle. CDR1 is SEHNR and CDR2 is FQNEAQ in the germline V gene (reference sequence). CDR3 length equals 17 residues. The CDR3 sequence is CASSLAQGKYNTGELFF. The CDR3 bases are TGTGCCAGCAGCTTAGCCCAGGGTAAATACAACACCGGGGAGCTGTTTTTT.

CDR3: CASSAWSSYNSPLHF. In DNA form, the CDR3 reads TGTGCCAGCAGCGCGTGGAGCTCCTATAATTCACCCCTCCACTTT. This chain joins TRBV9 and TRBJ1-6, with D unclear. V was pared by 3 bases and J by 0 bases, with 7 bases between. The CDR3 is 15 residues long. Germline CDR1 SGDLS, CDR2 YYNGEE. Full variable domain (missing parts from reference TRBV9 and TRBJ1-6): DSGVTQTPKHLITATGQRVTLRCSPRSGDLSVYWYQQSLDQGLQFLIQYYNGEERAKGNILERFSAQQFPDLHSELNLSSLELGDSALYFCASSAWSSYNSPLHFGNGTRLTVT.

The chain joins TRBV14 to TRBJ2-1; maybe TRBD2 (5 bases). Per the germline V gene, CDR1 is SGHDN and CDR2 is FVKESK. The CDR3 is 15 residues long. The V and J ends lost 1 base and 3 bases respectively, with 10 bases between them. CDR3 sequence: CASSQGSGVYNEQFF. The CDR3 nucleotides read TGTGCCAGCAGCCAAGGATCCGGGGTCTACAATGAGCAGTTCTTC.

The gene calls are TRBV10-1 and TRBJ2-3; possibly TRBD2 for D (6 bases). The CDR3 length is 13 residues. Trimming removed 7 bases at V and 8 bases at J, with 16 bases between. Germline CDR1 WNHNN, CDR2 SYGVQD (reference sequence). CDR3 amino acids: CASTPRLGGTQYF. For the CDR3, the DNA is TGCGCCAGCACTCCCCGACTGGGGGGTACGCAGTATTTT.

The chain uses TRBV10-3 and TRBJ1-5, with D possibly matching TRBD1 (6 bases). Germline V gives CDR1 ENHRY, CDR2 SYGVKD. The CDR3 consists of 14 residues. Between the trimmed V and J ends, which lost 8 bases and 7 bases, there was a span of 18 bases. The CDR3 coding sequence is TGTGCCATCGGGTTTGTGGGGGCCGGGCAGCCCCAGCATTTT. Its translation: CAIGFVGAGQPQHF.

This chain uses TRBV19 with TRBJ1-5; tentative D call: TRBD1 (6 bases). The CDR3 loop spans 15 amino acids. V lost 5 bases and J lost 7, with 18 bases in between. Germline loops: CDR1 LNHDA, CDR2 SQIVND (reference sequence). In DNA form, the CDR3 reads TGTGCCAGTAGTCCCGATACAGGGTACTACCAGCCCCAGCATTTT. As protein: CASSPDTGYYQPQHF.

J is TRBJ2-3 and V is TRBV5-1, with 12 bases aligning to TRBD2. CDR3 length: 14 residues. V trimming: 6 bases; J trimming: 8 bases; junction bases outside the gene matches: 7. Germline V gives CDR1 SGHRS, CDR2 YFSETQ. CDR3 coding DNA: TGCGCCAGCATGGCTAGCGGGGGGGCAACTACGCAGTATTTT. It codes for CASMASGGATTQYF.

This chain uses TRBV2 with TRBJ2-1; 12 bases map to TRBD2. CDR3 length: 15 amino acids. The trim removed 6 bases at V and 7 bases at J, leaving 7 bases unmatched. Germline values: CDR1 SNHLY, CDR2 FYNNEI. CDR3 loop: CASRELAGGGNEQFF. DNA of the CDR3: TGTGCCAGCAGAGAGCTAGCGGGAGGGGGTAATGAGCAGTTCTTC.

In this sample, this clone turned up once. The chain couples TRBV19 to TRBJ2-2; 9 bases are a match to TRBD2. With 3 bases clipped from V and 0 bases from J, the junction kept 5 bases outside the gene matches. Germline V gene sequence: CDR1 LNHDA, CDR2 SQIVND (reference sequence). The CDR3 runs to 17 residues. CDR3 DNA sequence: TGTGCCAGTAGTATCGGTCTAGCGGGGACGAACACCGGGGAGCTGTTTTTT. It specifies CASSIGLAGTNTGELFF.

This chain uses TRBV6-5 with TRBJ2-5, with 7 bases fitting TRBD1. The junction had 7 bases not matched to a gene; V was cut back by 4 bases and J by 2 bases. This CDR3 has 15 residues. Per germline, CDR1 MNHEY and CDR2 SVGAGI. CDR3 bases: TGTGCCAGCAGTTCCCGACAGGGCAAACAAGAGACCCAGTACTTC. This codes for CASSSRQGKQETQYF.

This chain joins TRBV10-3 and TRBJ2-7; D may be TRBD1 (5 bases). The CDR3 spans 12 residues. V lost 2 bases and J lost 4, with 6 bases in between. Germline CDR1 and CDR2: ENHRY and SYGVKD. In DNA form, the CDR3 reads TGTGCCATCAGTGAGAAGGGGTACGAGCAGTACGTC. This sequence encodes CAISEKGYEQYV.

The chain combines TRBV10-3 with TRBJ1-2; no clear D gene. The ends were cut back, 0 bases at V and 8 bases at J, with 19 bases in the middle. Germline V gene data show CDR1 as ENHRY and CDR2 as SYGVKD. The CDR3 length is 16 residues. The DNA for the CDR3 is TGTGCCATCAGTGAGTCAGGTCAGGCCCCCATAGGAGGCTACACCTTC. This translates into CAISESGQAPIGGYTF.

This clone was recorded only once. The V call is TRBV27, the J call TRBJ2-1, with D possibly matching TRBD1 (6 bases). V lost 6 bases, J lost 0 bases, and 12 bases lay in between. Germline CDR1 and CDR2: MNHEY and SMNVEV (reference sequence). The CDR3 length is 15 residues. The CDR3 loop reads CASRTDRSSYNEQFF. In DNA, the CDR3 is TGTGCCAGCAGGACCGACAGGAGCTCCTACAATGAGCAGTTCTTC.

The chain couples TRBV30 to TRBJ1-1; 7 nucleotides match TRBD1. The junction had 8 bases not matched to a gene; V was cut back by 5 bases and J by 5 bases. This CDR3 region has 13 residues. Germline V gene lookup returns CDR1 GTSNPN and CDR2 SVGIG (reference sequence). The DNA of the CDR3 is TGTGCCTGGGCTCAGGGGGGCGAGACTGAAGCTTTCTTT. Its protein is CAWAQGGETEAFF. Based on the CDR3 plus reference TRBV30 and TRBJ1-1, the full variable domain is SQTIHQWPATLVQPVGSPLSLECTVEGTSNPNLYWYRQAAGRGLQLLFYSVGIGQISSEVPQNLSASRPQDRQFILSSKKLLLSDSGFYLCAWAQGGETEAFFGQGTRLTVV.

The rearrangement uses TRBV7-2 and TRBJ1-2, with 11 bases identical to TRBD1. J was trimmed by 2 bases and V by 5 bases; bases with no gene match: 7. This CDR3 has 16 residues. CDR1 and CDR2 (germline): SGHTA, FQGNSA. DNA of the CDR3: TGTGCCAGCAGCCCGGACAGGGGGCCCCTAAACTATGGCTACACCTTC. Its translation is CASSPDRGPLNYGYTF. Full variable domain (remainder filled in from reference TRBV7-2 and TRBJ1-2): GAGVSQSPSNKVTEKGKDVELRCDPISGHTALYWYRQSLGQGLEFLIYFQGNSAPDKSGLPSDRFSAERTGGSVSTLTIQRTQQEDSAVYLCASSPDRGPLNYGYTFGSGTRLTVV.

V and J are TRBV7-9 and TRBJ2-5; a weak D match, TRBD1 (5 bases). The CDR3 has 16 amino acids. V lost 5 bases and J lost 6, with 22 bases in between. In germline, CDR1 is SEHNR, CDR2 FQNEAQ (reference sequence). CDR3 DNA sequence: TGTGCCAGCAGCCCTCGGGTGGGGCCCCCGTTTCAGACCCAGTACTTC. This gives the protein CASSPRVGPPFQTQYF.

CDR3 amino acids: CASSLVMSDRTKNIQYF. Written as DNA, the CDR3 is TGTGCCAGCAGCTTAGTAATGTCGGACAGGACAAAAAACATTCAGTACTTC. V and J are TRBV7-9 and TRBJ2-4; TRBD1 matches 7 bases. Per germline, CDR1 SEHNR and CDR2 FQNEAQ (reference sequence). This CDR3 is 17 amino acids long. Trimming took 1 base from V and 4 from J; bases not matched to a gene: 10.

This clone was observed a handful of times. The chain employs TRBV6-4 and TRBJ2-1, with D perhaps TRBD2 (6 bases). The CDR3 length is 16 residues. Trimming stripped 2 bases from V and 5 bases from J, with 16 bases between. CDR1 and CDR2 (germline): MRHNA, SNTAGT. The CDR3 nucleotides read TGTGCCAGCAGTGACGGGGCCGAGGGAGGAAACAATGAGCAGTTCTTC. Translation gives CASSDGAEGGNNEQFF.

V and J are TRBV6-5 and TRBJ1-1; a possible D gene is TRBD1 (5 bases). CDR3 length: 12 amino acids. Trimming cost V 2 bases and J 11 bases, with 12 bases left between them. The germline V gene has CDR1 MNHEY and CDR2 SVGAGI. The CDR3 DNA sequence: TGTGCCAGCAGTTACGTTGTGGGGCAGGCTTTCTTT. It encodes CASSYVVGQAFF.

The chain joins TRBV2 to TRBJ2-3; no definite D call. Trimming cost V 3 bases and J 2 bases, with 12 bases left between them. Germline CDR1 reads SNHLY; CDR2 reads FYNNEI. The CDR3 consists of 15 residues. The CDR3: CASSDRSDSTDTQYF. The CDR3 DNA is TGTGCCAGCAGTGATCGGTCCGACTCCACAGATACGCAGTATTTT.

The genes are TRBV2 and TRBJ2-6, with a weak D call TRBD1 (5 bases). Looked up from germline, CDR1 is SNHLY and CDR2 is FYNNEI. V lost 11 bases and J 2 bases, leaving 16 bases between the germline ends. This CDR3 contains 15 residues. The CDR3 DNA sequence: TGTGCCTCCCAGTGGGGCTCGGCTGGGGCCAACGTCCTGACTTTC. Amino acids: CASQWGSAGANVLTF.

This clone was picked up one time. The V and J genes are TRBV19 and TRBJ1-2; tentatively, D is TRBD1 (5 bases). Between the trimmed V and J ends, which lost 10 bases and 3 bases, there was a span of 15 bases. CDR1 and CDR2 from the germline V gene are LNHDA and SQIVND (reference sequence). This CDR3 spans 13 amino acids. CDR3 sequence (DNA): TGTGCCACCGTTAAGGAGACAGACTATGGCTACACCTTC. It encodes CATVKETDYGYTF.

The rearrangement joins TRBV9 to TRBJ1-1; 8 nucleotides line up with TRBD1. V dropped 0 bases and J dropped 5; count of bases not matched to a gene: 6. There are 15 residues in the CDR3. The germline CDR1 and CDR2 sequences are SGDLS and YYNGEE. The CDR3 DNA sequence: TGTGCCAGCAGCGTAGGCAGGGGGCGCGCGACTGAAGCTTTCTTT. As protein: CASSVGRGRATEAFF.

CDR3 in amino acids: CASSPYAPGANTEAFF. The CDR3 DNA follows: TGTGCCAGCTCACCATATGCCCCAGGGGCAAACACTGAAGCTTTCTTT. The chain couples TRBV18 to TRBJ1-1; weak D call: TRBD1 (6 bases). Trimming shortened V by 2 bases and J by 2 bases, and 15 bases separated the two germline ends. The CDR3 spans 16 residues. The V gene's germline CDR1 is KGHSH and CDR2 LQKENI.

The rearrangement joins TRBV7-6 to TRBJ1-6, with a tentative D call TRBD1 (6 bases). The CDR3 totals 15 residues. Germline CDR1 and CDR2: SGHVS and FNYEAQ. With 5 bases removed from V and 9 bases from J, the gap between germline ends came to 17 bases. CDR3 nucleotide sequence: TGTGCCAGCAGCCCTCGGGCGGCCAGGGGTTCACCCCTCCACTTT. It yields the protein CASSPRAARGSPLHF.